This entry features one TCR beta chain sequence. The target antigen is unknown. The sample comes from a study of cytomegalovirus exposure and HLA in healthy donors. Study details: Assignment to the Caucasian-associated ancestry cluster applied to around 80% of the approximately 370 genotyped donors.

Primers for the PCR totalled 60 Vbeta and 13 Jbeta. Authors' analysis steps: As a later analysis found, there were roughly 80 million unique TCR beta chains, of which about 10 million were shared. TCRdb's copy holds only in-frame clones and misses some; the assay was immunoSEQ multiplex PCR. V and J calls and clone size are as listed in that table; D and trimming were resolved from the DNA. The data contain 190,000 or so clones, under 85% of them singletons. Findings and limits, study-wide: Later genetic work tied a missense DCLRE1C variant to beta-chain V and J trimming.

Germline V CDR1 and CDR2: SGHRS, YFSETQ. Trimming removed 4 bases from V and 3 bases from J; junction bases left unmatched: 2. This CDR3 has 13 amino acids. The rearrangement uses TRBV5-1 and TRBJ2-7, with 9 bases identical to TRBD1. Input material: PBMCs. The receptor was isolated from a woman aged 50 to 60 in good health and CMV-seropositive. As DNA, the CDR3 is TGCGCCAGCAGCCGACAGGGGGGCTACGAGCAGTACTTC. Residues: CASSRQGGYEQYF.